Given below is one TCR beta chain in context. Its antigen is undetermined. TCRdb's table, derived via immunoSEQ multiplex PCR, lists solely in-frame clones and lacks some. Here the sample spans roughly 62,000 clones, about 88% being singletons. Germline lookup yields CDR1 SGHRS and CDR2 YFSETQ. The CDR3 consists of 12 residues. V shed 3 bases and J shed 7 bases, with 10 bases lying between them. These data belong to a study of T cell repertoires in ileal Crohn's disease. Study context: All patients had surgery for stricturing (approximately 61%) or penetrating (about 40%) disease. About half received postoperative treatment, some ten with thiopurines and roughly 20 anti-TNF.

Study-wide results and limits: Postoperative endoscopy occurred within one year, median roughly 7.1 months. Active smokers at surgery had more clonal expansions than non-smokers.

Stated time point: neoterminal ileum biopsy at postoperative endoscopy, about 6 months after surgery. This clonotype was sampled from an adult with Crohn's disease. The chain recombines TRBV5-1 with TRBJ1-2, with D hard to call. Sequencing was performed on ileal tissue. The CDR3 DNA follows: TGCGCCAGCAGCTGGGAGGATGGTGGCTACACCTTC. Residues: CASSWEDGGYTF.